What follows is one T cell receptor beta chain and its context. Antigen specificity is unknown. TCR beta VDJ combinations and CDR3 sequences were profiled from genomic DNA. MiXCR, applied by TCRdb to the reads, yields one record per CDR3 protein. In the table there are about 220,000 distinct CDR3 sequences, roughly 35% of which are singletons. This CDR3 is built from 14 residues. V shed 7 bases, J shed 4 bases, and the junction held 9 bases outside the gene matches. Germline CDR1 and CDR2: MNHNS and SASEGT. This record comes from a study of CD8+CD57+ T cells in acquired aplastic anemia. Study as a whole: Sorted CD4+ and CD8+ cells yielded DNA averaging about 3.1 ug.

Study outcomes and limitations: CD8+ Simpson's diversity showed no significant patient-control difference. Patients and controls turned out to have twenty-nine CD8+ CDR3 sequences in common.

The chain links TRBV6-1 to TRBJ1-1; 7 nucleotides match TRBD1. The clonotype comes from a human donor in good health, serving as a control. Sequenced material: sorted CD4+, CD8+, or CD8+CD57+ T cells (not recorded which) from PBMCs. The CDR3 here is CASTLGTVSTEAFF. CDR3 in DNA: TGTGCCAGCACCCTAGGGACAGTCAGCACTGAAGCTTTCTTT.